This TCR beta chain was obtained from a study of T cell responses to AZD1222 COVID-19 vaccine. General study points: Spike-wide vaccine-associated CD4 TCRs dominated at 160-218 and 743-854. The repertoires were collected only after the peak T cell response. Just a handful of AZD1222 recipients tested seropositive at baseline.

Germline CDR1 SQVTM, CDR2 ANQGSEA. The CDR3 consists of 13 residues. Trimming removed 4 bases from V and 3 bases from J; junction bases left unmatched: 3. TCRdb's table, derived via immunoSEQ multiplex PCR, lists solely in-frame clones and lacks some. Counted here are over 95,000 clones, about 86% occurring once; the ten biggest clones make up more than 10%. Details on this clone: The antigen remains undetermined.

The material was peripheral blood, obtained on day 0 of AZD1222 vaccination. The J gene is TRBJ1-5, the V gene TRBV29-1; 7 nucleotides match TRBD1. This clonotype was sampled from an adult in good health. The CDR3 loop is CSVVQGVNQPQHF. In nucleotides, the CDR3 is TGCAGCGTTGTCCAGGGGGTCAATCAGCCCCAGCATTTT.